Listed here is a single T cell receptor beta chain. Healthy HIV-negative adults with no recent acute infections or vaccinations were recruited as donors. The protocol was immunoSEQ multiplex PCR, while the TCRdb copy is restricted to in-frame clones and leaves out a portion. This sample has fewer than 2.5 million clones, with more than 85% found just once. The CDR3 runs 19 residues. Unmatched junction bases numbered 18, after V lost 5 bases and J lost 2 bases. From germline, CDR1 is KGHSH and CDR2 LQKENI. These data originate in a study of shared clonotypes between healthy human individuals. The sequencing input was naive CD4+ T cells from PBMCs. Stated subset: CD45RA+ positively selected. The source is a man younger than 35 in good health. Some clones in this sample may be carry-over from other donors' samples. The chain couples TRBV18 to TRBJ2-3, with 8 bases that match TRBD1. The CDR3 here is CASSKTGGPPGLPTDTQYF. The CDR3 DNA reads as TGTGCCAGCTCAAAAACAGGGGGTCCCCCGGGACTGCCCACAGATACGCAGTATTTT. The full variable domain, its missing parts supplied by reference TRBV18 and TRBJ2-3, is NAGVMQNPRHLVRRRGQEARLRCSPMKGHSHVYWYRQLPEEGLKFMVYLQKENIIDESGMPKERFSAEFPKEGPSILRIQQVVRGDSAAYFCASSKTGGPPGLPTDTQYFGPGTRLTVL.